The text below deals with one TCR beta chain. In the authors' methods: Amplified reference gene primers provided the basis for estimating nucleated cell counts. Assay used: immunoSEQ multiplex PCR; TCRdb lists only in-frame clones, some missing. For V, J and clone size, that table is used; D and trimming come from the DNA. Of a few hundred thousand clones in the sample, around 85% were seen once. The sample comes from a study of blood T cell repertoires in COVID-19. The wider study: Samples came from the United States, Italy and Spain, spanning acute and convalescent COVID-19. Nucleic acid was either cDNA or gDNA, and it came from T cells, B-cell-depleted T cells, or PBMCs.

The receptor comes from a woman between 35 and 50 years old with acute COVID-19. Material: PBMCs or T cells enriched from blood (not recorded which).

In DNA form, the CDR3 reads TGTGCCAGCATTTGGACACCGAACACTGAAGCTTTCTTT. Translation: CASIWTPNTEAFF. The V and J genes are TRBV2 and TRBJ1-1, with D perhaps TRBD1 (5 bases). The V end was cut by 7 bases, the J end by 1 base, with 10 bases between. From germline, CDR1 is SNHLY and CDR2 FYNNEI. The CDR3 is made up of 13 amino acids.